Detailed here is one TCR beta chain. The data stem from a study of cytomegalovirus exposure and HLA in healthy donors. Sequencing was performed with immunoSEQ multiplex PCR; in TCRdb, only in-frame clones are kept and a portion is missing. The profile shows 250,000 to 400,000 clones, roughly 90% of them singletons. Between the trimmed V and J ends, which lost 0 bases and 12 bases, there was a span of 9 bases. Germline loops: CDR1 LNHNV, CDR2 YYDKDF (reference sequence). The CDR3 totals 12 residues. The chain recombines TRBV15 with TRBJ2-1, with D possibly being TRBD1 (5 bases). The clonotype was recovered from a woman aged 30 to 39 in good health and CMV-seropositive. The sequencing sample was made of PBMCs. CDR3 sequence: CATSRDRQSQFF. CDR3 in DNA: TGTGCCACCAGCAGAGATCGACAGTCGCAGTTCTTC. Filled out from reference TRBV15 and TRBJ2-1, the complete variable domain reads DAMVIQNPRYQVTQFGKPVTLSCSQTLNHNVMYWYQQKSSQAPKLLFHYYDKDFNNEADTPDNFQSRRPNTSFCFLDIRSPGLGDTAMYLCATSRDRQSQFFGPGTRLTVL.